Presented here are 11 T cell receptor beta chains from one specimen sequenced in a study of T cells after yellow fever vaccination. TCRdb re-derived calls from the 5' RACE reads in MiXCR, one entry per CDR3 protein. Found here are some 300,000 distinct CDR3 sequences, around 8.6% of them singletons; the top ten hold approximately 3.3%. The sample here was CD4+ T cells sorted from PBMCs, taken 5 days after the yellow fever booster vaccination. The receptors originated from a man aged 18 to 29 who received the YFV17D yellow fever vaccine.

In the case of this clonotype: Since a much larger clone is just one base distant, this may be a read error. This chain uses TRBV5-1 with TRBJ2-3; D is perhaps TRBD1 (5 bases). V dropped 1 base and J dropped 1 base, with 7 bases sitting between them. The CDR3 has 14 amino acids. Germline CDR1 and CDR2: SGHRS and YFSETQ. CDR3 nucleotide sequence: TGCGCCAGCAGCTTGAAAGGGGGCACAGATACGCAGTATTTT. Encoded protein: CASSLKGGTDTQYF.

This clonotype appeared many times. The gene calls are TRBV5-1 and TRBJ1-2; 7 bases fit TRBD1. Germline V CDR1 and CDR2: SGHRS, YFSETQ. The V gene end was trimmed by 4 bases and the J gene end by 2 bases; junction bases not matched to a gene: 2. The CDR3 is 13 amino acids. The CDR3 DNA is TGCGCCAGCAGCACGGGACAGAACTATGGCTACACCTTC. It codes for CASSTGQNYGYTF.

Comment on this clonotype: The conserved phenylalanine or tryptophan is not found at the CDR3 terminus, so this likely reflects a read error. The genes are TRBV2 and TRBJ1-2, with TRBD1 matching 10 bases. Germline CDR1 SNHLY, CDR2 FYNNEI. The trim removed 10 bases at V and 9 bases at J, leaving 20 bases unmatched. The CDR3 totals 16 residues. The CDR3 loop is CANLGWTGGDRRSYTL. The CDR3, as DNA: TGTGCCAACCTAGGCTGGACAGGGGGGGACCGCCGGAGCTACACCCTC.

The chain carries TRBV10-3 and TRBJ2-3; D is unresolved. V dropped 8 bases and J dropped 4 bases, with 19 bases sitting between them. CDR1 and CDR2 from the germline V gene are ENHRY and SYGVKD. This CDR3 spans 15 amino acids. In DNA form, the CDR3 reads TGTGCCATCGGAGATAGCCTTATAAGCCCAGATACGCAGTATTTT. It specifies CAIGDSLISPDTQYF.

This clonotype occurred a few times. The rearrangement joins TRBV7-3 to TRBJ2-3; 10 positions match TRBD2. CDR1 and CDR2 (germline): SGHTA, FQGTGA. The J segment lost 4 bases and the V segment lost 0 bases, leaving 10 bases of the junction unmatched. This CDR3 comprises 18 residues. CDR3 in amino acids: CASSLTSTSGGGADTQYF. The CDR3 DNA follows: TGTGCCAGCAGCTTAACGAGCACCAGCGGGGGGGGCGCAGATACGCAGTATTTT.

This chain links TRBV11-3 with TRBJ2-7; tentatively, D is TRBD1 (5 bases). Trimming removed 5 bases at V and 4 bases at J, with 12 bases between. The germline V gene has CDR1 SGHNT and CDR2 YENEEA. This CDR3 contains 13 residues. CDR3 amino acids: CASSRGREYEQYF. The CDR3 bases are TGTGCCAGCAGCCGCGGCAGGGAATACGAGCAGTACTTC.

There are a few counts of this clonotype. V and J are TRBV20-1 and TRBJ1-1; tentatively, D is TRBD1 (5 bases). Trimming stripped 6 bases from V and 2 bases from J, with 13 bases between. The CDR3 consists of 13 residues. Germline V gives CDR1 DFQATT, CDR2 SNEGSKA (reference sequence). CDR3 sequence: CSARVVTNTEAFF. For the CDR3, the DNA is TGCAGTGCCAGGGTTGTCACTAACACTGAAGCTTTCTTT.

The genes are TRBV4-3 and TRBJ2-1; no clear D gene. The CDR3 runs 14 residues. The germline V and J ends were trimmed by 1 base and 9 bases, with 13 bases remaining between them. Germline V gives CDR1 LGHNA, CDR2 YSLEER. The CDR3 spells CASSQGLPGIEQFF. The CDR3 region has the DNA TGCGCCAGCAGCCAAGGCCTGCCTGGGATTGAGCAGTTCTTC.

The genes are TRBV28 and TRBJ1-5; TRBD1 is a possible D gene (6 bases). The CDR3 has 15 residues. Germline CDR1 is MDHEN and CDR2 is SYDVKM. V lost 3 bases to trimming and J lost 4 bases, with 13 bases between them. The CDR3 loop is CASSFLGARNQPQHF. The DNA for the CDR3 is TGTGCCAGCAGTTTCTTGGGGGCCCGAAATCAGCCCCAGCATTTT.

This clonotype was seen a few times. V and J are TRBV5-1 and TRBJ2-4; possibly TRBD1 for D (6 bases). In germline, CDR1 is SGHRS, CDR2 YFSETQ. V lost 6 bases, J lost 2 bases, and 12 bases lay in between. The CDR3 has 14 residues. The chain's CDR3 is CASTPGQSKNIQYF. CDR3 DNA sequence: TGCGCCAGCACCCCTGGACAGTCCAAAAACATTCAGTACTTC.

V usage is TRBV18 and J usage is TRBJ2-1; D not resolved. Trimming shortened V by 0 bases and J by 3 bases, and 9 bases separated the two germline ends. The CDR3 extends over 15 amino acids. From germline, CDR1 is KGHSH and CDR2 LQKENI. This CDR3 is CASSPPGNVYNEQFF. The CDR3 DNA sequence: TGTGCCAGCTCACCACCAGGGAACGTCTACAATGAGCAGTTCTTC.